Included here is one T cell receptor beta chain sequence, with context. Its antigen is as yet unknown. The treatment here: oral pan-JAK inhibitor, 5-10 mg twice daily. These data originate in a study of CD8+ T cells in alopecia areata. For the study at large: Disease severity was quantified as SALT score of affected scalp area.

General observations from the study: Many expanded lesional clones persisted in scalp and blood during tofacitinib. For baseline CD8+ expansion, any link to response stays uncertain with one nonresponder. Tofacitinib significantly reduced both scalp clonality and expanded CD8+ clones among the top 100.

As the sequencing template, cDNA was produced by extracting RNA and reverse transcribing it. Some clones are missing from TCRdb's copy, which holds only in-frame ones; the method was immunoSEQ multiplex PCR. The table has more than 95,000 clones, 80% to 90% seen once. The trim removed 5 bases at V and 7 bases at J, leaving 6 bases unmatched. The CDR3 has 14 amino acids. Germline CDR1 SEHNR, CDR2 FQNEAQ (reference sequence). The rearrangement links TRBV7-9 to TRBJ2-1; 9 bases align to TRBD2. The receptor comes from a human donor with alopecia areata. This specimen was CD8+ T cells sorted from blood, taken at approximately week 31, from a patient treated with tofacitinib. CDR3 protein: CASSGAGGTNEQFF. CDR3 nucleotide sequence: TGTGCCAGCAGCGGAGCGGGAGGAACAAATGAGCAGTTCTTC. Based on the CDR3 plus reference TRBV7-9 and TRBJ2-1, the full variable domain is DTGVSQNPRHKITKRGQNVTFRCDPISEHNRLYWYRQTLGQGPEFLTYFQNEAQLEKSRLLSDRFSAERPKGSFSTLEIQRTEQGDSAMYLCASSGAGGTNEQFFGPGTRLTVL.